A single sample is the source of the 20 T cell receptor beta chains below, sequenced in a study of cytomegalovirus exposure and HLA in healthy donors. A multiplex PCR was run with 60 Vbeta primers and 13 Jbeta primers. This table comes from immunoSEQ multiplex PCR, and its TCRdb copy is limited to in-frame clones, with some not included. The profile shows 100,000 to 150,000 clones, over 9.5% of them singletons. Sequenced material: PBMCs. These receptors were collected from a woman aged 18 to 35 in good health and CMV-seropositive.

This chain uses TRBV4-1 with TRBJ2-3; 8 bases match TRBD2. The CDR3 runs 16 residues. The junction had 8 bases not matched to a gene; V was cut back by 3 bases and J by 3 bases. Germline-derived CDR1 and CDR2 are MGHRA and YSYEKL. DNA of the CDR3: TGCGCCAGCAGCCATTCTTCCCCGGGAGGGACAGATACGCAGTATTTT. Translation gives CASSHSSPGGTDTQYF.

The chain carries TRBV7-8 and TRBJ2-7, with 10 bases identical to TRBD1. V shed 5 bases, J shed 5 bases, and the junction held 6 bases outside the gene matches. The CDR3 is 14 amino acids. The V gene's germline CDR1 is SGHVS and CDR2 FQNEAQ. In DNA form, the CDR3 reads TGTGCCAGCAGCCCAGGACAGGGGGTTAACGAGCAGTACTTC. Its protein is CASSPGQGVNEQYF.

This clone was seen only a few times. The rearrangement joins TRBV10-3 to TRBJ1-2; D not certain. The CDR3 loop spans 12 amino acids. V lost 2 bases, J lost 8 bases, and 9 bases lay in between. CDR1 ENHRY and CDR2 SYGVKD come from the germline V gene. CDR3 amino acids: CAISEPGVGYTF. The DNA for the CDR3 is TGTGCCATCAGTGAGCCCGGGGTGGGCTACACCTTC.

CDR3 coding DNA: TGTGCCAGCAGCTTAGCCGGGACTAGCGGGAGGAGCGAGCAGTACTTC. The encoded protein is CASSLAGTSGRSEQYF. This sequence joins TRBV7-2 and TRBJ2-7; 15 positions match TRBD2. CDR1 SGHTA and CDR2 FQGNSA come from the germline V gene. With V trimmed by 0 bases and J by 6 bases, 3 bases remained unmatched. The length of the CDR3 is 16 residues.

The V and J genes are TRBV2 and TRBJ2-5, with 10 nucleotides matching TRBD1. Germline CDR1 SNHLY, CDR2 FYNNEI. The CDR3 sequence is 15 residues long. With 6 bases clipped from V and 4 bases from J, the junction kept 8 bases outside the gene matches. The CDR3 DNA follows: TGTGCCAGCAGGGCCACGACAGGGGGCGGAGAGACCCAGTACTTC. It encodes CASRATTGGGETQYF.

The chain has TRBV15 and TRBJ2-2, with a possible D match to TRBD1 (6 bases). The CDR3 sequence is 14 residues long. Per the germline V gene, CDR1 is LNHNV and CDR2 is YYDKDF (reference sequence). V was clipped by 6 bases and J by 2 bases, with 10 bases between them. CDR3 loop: CATRDRSNTGELFF. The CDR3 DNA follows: TGTGCCACCAGAGACAGGAGCAACACCGGGGAGCTGTTTTTT.

CDR3 residues: CASSLGTSGSDEQFF. The CDR3 DNA follows: TGTGCCAGCAGCTTAGGGACTAGCGGGAGCGATGAGCAGTTCTTC. V is TRBV7-9 and J is TRBJ2-1, with 13 bases identical to TRBD2. Germline CDR1 is SEHNR and CDR2 is FQNEAQ (reference sequence). This CDR3 comprises 15 residues. V lost 1 base and J lost 8; bases outside the gene matches: 2.

Here the CDR3 reads CASSQDAGDHFEKLFF. In DNA, the CDR3 is TGCGCCAGCAGCCAAGATGCCGGAGACCACTTCGAAAAACTGTTTTTT. The rearrangement links TRBV4-1 to TRBJ1-4, with D unclear. CDR3 length: 16 amino acids. With 0 bases removed from V and 8 bases from J, the gap between germline ends came to 16 bases. From germline, CDR1 is MGHRA and CDR2 YSYEKL.

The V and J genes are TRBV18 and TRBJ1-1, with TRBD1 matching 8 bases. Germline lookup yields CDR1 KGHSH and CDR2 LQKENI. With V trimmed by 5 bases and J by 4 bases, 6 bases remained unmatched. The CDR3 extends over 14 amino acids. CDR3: CASSADRVGTEAFF. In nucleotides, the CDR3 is TGTGCCAGCTCAGCGGACAGGGTGGGCACTGAAGCTTTCTTT.

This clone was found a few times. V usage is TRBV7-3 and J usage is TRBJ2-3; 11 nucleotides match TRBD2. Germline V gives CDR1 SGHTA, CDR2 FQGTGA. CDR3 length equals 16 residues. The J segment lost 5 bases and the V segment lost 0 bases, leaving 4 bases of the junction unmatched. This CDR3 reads CASSLTGGTSGDTQYF. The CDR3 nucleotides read TGTGCCAGCAGCTTAACGGGCGGGACTAGCGGAGATACGCAGTATTTT.

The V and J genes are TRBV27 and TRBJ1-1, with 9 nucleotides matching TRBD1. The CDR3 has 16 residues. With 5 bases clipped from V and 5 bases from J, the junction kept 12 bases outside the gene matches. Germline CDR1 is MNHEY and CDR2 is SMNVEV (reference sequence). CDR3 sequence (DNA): TGTGCCAGCAGTATAAATACAGGGGGCGCGGGAACTGAAGCTTTCTTT. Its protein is CASSINTGGAGTEAFF.

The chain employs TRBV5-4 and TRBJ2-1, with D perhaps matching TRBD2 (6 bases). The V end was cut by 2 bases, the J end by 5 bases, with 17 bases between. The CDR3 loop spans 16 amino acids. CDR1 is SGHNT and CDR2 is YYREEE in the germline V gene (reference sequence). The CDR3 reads CASSFTYRTKNNEQFF. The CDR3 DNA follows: TGTGCCAGCAGCTTCACCTACAGGACTAAAAACAATGAGCAGTTCTTC.

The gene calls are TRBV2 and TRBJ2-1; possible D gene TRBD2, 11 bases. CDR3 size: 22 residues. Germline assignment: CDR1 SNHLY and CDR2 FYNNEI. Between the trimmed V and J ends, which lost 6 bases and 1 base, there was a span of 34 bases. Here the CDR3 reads CASRRDRGLTSGSFESYNEQFF. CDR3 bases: TGTGCCAGCAGAAGGGACAGGGGTCTCACTAGCGGGAGCTTCGAGTCCTACAATGAGCAGTTCTTC.

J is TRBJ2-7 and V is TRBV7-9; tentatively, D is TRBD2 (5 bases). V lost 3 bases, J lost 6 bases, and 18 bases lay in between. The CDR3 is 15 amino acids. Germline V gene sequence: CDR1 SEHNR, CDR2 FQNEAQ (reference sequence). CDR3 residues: CASSFSSGWRSEQYF. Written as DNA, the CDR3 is TGTGCCAGCAGCTTTTCCTCCGGTTGGAGGAGCGAGCAGTACTTC. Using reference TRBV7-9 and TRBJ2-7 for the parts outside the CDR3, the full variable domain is DTGVSQNPRHKITKRGQNVTFRCDPISEHNRLYWYRQTLGQGPEFLTYFQNEAQLEKSRLLSDRFSAERPKGSFSTLEIQRTEQGDSAMYLCASSFSSGWRSEQYFGPGTRLTVT.

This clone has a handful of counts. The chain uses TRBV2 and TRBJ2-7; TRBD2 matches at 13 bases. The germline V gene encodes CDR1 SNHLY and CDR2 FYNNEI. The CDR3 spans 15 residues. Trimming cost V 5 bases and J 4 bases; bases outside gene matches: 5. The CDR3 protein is CASSTGTSGIYEQYF. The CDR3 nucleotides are TGTGCCAGCAGTACCGGGACTAGCGGGATATACGAGCAGTACTTC. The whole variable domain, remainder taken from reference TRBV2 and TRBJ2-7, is EPEVTQTPSHQVTQMGQEVILRCVPISNHLYFYWYRQILGQKVEFLVSFYNNEISEKSEIFDDQFSVERPDGSNFTLKIRSTKLEDSAMYFCASSTGTSGIYEQYFGPGTRLTVT.

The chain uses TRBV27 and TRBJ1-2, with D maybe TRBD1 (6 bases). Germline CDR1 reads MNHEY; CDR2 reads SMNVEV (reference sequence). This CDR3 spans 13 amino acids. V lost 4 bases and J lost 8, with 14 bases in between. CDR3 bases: TGTGCCAGCAGTTCGTACCGGGACACCGGCTACACCTTC. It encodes CASSSYRDTGYTF.

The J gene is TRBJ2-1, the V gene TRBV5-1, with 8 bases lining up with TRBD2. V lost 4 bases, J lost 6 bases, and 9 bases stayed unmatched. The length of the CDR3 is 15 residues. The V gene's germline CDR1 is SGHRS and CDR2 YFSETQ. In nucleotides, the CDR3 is TGCGCCAGCAGCGCGGCTAGCGGGTATAGCAATGAGCAGTTCTTC. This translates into CASSAASGYSNEQFF.

CDR3 protein: CASSQGDLARNEQFF. The DNA of the CDR3 is TGCGCCAGCAGCCAAGGGGATCTAGCGCGGAATGAGCAGTTCTTC. J is TRBJ2-1 and V is TRBV4-1; the D gene is possibly TRBD2 (6 bases). V was trimmed by 1 base and J by 7 bases, leaving 14 bases between them. Germline-derived CDR1 and CDR2 are MGHRA and YSYEKL. The CDR3 is 15 amino acids.

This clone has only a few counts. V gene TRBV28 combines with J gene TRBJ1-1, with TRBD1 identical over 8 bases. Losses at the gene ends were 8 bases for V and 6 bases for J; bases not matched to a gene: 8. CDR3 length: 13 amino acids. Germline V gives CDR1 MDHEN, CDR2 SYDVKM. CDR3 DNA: TGTGCCAGCCGGACAGGGTTGAAGGCTGAAGCTTTCTTT. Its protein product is CASRTGLKAEAFF.

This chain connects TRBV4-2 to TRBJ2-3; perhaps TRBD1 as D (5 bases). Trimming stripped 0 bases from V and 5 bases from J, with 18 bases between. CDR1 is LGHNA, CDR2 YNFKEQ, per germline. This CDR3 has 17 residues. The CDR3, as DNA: TGTGCCAGCAGCCAAGAATCCCCCAGGGTAAAGGGAGATACGCAGTATTTT. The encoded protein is CASSQESPRVKGDTQYF.